This record covers a single T cell receptor beta chain. Its specificity is unknown. These data come from a study of T cell responses to AZD1222 COVID-19 vaccine. Germline CDR1 reads SGHAT; CDR2 reads FQNNGV. Trimming pared 1 base from V and 0 bases from J, leaving 8 bases between. This CDR3 has 15 amino acids. Overall study findings and caveats: Only a handful of AZD1222 recipients tested seropositive at baseline. The sample set comprised mostly white British donors with more females, and clonal diversity was possibly underestimated.

Using immunoSEQ multiplex PCR, the repertoire was profiled, and TCRdb retains in-frame clones only, with some absent. The repertoire holds about 110,000 clones, with approximately 90% as singletons. The TCR comes from an adult in good health. Material: peripheral blood, obtained on day 0 of MenACWY control vaccination. This sequence joins TRBV11-2 and TRBJ2-3; D is unresolved. The CDR3 loop is CASSLVHTSTDTQYF. The CDR3 DNA sequence: TGTGCCAGCAGCTTAGTCCACACTAGCACAGATACGCAGTATTTT.